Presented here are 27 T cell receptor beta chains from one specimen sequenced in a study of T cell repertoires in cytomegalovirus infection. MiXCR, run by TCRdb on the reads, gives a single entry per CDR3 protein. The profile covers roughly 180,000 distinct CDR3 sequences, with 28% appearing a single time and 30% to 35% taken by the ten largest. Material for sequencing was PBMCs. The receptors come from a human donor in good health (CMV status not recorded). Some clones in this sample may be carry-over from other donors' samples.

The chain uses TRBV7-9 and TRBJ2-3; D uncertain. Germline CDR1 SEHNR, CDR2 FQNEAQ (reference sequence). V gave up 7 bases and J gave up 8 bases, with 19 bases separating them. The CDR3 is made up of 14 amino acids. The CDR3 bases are TGTGCCAGCACCCTGAGTATTAGCTCCGTTACGCAGTATTTT. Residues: CASTLSISSVTQYF. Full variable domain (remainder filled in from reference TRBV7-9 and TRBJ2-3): DTGVSQNPRHKITKRGQNVTFRCDPISEHNRLYWYRQTLGQGPEFLTYFQNEAQLEKSRLLSDRFSAERPKGSFSTLEIQRTEQGDSAMYLCASTLSISSVTQYFGPGTRLTVL.

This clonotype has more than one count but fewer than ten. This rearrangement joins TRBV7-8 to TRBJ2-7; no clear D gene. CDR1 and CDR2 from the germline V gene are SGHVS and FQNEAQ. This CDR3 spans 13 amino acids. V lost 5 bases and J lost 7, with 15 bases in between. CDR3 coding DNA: TGTGCCAGCAGCCCTCCGGTGCCTGGAGAGCAGTACTTC. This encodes CASSPPVPGEQYF.

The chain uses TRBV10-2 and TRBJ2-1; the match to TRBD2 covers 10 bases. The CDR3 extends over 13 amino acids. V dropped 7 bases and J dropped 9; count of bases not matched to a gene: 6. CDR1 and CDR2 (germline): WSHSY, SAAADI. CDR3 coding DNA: TGCGCCAGCACTAGCGGGGGATATGGTGAGCAGTTCTTC. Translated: CASTSGGYGEQFF.

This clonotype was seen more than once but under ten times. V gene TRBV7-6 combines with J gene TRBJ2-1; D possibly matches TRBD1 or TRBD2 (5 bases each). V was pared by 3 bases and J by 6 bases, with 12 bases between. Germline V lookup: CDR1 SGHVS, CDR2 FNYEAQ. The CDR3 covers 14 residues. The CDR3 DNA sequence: TGTGCCAGCAGCTTGGGGACGACGGGCAATGAGCAGTTCTTC. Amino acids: CASSLGTTGNEQFF.

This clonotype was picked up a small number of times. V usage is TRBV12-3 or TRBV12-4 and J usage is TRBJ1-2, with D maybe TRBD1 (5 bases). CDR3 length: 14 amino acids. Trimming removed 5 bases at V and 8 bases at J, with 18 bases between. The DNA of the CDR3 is TGTGCCAGCAGTCCCGGGGGGGGGTTAGGAGGCTACACCTTC. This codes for CASSPGGGLGGYTF.

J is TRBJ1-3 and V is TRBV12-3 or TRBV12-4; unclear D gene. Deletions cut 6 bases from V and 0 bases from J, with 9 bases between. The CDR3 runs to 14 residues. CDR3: CASSPDGSGNTIYF. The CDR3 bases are TGTGCCAGCAGCCCGGACGGCTCTGGAAACACCATATATTTT.

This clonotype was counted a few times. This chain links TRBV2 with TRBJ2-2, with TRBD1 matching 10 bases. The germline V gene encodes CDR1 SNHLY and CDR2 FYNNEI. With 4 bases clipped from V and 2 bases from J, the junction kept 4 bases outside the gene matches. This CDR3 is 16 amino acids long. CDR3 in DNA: TGTGCCAGCAGTGGGGGACAGGGGAGAAACACCGGGGAGCTGTTTTTT. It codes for CASSGGQGRNTGELFF. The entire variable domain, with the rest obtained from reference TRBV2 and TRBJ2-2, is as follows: EPEVTQTPSHQVTQMGQEVILRCVPISNHLYFYWYRQILGQKVEFLVSFYNNEISEKSEIFDDQFSVERPDGSNFTLKIRSTKLEDSAMYFCASSGGQGRNTGELFFGEGSRLTVL.

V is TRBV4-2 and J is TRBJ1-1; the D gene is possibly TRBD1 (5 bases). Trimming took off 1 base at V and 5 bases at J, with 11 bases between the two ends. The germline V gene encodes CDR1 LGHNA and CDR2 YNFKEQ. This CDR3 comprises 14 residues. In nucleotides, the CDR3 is TGTGCCAGCAGCCAAGTATTAGGGGAAACTGAAGCTTTCTTT. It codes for CASSQVLGETEAFF.

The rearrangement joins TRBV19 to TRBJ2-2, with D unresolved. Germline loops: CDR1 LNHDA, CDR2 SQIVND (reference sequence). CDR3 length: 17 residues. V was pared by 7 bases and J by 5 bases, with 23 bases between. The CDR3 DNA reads TGTGCCAGTACCCCGCCTGACTGGGTCGGAAAGACCGGGGAGCTGTTTTTT. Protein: CASTPPDWVGKTGELFF.

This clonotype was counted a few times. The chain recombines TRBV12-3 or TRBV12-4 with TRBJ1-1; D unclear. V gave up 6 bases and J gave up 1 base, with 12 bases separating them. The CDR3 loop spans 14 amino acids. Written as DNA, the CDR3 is TGTGCCAGCAGCTGGCGGACGTCGAACACTGAAGCTTTCTTT. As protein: CASSWRTSNTEAFF.

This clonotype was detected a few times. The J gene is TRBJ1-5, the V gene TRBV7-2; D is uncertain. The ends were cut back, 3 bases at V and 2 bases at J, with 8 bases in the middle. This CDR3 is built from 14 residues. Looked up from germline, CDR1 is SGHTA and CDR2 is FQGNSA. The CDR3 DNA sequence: TGTGCCAGCAGCTTGAAGGGTGGCAATCAGCCCCAGCATTTT. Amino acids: CASSLKGGNQPQHF. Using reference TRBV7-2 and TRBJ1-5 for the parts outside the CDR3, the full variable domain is GAGVSQSPSNKVTEKGKDVELRCDPISGHTALYWYRQSLGQGLEFLIYFQGNSAPDKSGLPSDRFSAERTGGSVSTLTIQRTQQEDSAVYLCASSLKGGNQPQHFGDGTRLSIL.

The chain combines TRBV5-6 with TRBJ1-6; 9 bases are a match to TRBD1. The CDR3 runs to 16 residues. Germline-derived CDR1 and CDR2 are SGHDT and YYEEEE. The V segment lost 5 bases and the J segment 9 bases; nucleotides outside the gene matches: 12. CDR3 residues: CASSPGTGTMGSPLHF. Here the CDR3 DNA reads TGTGCCAGCAGTCCAGGGACAGGGACGATGGGTTCACCCCTCCACTTT.

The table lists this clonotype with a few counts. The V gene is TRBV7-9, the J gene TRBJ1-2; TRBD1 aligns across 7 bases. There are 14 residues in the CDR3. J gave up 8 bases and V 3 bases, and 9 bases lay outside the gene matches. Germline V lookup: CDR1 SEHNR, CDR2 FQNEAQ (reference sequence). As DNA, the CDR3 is TGTGCCAGCAGCTTCCGACAGGGACAACGGGGCTACACCTTC. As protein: CASSFRQGQRGYTF.

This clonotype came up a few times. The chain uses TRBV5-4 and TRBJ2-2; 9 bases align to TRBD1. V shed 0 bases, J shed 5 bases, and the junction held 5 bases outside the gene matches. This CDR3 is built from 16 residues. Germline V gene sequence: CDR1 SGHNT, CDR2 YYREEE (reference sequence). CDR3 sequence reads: CASSLARDRVTGELFF. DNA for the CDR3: TGTGCCAGCAGCTTGGCCCGGGACAGGGTAACCGGGGAGCTGTTTTTT.

CDR3 sequence reads: CASRTSTGELFF. CDR3 nucleotide sequence: TGTGCCAGCAGAACTAGCACCGGGGAGCTGTTTTTT. The J gene is TRBJ2-2, the V gene TRBV6-6; perhaps TRBD2 as D (5 bases). CDR3 size: 12 residues. V was clipped by 6 bases and J by 4 bases, with 6 bases between them. CDR1 is MNHNY, CDR2 SVGAGI, per germline (reference sequence).

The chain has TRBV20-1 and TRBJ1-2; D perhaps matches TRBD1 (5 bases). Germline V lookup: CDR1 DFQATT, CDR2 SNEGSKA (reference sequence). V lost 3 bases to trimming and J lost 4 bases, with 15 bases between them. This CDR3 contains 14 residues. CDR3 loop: CSASVSGTLYGYTF. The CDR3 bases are TGCAGTGCTAGTGTTTCGGGGACTCTCTATGGCTACACCTTC.

The DNA for the CDR3 is TGTGCCAGCAGCCACCCCGGGACTGCCTACGAGCAGTACTTC. Protein product: CASSHPGTAYEQYF. The rearrangement links TRBV7-2 to TRBJ2-7; perhaps TRBD2 as D (6 bases). Germline CDR1 SGHTA, CDR2 FQGNSA. This CDR3 contains 14 residues. V dropped 5 bases and J dropped 2 bases, with 13 bases sitting between them.

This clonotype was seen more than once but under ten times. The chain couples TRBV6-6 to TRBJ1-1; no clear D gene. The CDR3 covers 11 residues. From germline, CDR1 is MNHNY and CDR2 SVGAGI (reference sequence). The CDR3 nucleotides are TGTGCGACCGGGTTGAACACTGAAGCTTTCTTT. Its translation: CATGLNTEAFF.

The CDR3 protein is CASSQSVWATDTQYF. CDR3 coding DNA: TGCGCCAGCAGTCAATCAGTCTGGGCCACAGATACGCAGTATTTT. V and J are TRBV23-1 and TRBJ2-3; D remains ambiguous. Being an ORF, TRBV23-1 has a function that is uncertain. The V end lost 0 bases, the J end lost 2 bases, and 9 bases lay between the germline ends. The CDR3 runs to 15 residues.

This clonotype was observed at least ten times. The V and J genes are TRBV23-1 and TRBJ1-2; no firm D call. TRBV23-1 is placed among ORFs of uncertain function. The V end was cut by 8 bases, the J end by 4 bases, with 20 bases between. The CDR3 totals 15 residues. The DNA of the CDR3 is TGCGCCAGCGCGCGTCTCGATCCCTGTTTCTATGGCTACACCTTC. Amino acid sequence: CASARLDPCFYGYTF.

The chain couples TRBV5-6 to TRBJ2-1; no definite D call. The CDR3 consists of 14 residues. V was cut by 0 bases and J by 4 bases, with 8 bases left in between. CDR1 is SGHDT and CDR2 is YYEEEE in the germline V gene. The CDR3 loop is CASSLGQFYNEQFF. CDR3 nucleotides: TGTGCCAGCAGCTTGGGGCAGTTTTACAATGAGCAGTTCTTC.

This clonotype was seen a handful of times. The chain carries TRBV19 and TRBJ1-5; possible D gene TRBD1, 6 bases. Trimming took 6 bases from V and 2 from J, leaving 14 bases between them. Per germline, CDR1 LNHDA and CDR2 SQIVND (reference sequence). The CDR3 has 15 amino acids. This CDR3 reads CASSPWGGGNQPQHF. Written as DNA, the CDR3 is TGTGCCAGTAGCCCGTGGGGGGGCGGCAATCAGCCCCAGCATTTT.

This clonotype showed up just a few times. The CDR3 DNA follows: TGTGCCAGCAGCCTCCGGGCCCAAGCAAGCCGAAATCAGCCCCAGCATTTT. It specifies CASSLRAQASRNQPQHF. The chain couples TRBV6-6 to TRBJ1-5; no reliable D call. Trimming removed 6 bases from V and 4 bases from J, with 22 bases in between. The germline V gene encodes CDR1 MNHNY and CDR2 SVGAGI (reference sequence). This CDR3 spans 17 amino acids.

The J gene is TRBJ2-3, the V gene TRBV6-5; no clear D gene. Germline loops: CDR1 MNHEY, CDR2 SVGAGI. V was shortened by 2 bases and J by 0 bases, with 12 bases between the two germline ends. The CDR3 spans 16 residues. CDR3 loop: CASSYTWAQSTDTQYF. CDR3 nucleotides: TGTGCCAGCAGTTACACCTGGGCACAAAGCACAGATACGCAGTATTTT.

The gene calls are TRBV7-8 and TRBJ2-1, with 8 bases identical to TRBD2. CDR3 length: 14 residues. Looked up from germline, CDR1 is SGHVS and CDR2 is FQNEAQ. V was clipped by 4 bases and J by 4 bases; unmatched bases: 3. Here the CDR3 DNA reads TGTGCCAGCAGCTCGGGGGGGAGATACAATGAGCAGTTCTTC. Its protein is CASSSGGRYNEQFF.

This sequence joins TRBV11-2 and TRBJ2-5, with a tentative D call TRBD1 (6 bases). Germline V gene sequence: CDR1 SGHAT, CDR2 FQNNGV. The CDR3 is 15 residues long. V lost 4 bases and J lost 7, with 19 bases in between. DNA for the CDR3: TGTGCCAGCAGCTCCACTACAGGGTTCAGCGGGACCCAGTACTTC. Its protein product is CASSSTTGFSGTQYF.

The CDR3 bases are TGTGCCAGCAGTGTACAGGGTCCCGAGCAGTACTTC. This sequence encodes CASSVQGPEQYF. The chain joins TRBV28 to TRBJ2-7; TRBD1 might be the D (6 bases). There are 12 residues in the CDR3. Germline values: CDR1 MDHEN, CDR2 SYDVKM. V dropped 5 bases and J dropped 6 bases, with 11 bases sitting between them.